These T cell receptor beta chains were read from a single sample in a study of CD8 T cells in ankylosing spondylitis. Each CDR3 protein is one row after TCRdb ran MiXCR on the 5' RACE reads. The profile shows under 150,000 distinct CDR3 sequences, around 8.5% of them singletons. The sample comprised blood, either unsorted or a sorted T cell fraction (not recorded which). The receptors come from a male donor with ankylosing spondylitis or in good health (not recorded which). Both conserved end residues are part of each CDR3. D genes are given only for firm matches. The listing skips clone size in some rows; elsewhere it reads once, few, many or a size class.

j_call d_call cdr3_length v_call clone_size cdr3_aa cdr3_nt
TRBJ2-7 TRBD1 15 TRBV7-2 few CASSLAGTGISEQYF TGTGCCAGCAGCTTAGCCGGGACAGGGATCTCCGAGCAGTACTTC
TRBJ1-4 TRBD1 14 TRBV5-1 few CASRVGQGNEKLFF TGCGCCAGCAGGGTGGGACAGGGGAATGAAAAACTGTTTTTT
TRBJ2-5 . 8 TRBV20-1 many CSAPQGYF TGCAGTGCTCCCCAGGGATACTTC
TRBJ2-6 . 14 TRBV12-3/TRBV12-4 . CASRSTTGANVLTF TGTGCCAGCAGATCCACGACCGGGGCCAACGTCCTGACTTTC
TRBJ2-3 TRBD2 22 TRBV12-3/TRBV12-4 . CASSFRAGRGLAGIPGPDTQYF TGTGCCAGCAGTTTCAGGGCCGGGAGGGGGCTAGCGGGAATCCCCGGCCCAGATACGCAGTATTTT
TRBJ1-1 . 15 TRBV6-5 many CASSSAAGRNTEAFF TGTGCCAGCAGTTCGGCGGCGGGGAGGAACACTGAAGCTTTCTTT
TRBJ2-2 . 15 TRBV4-3 many CASSRSQTNTGELFF TGCGCCAGCAGCCGAAGCCAAACTAACACCGGGGAGCTGTTTTTT
TRBJ2-3 TRBD1 16 TRBV20-1 . CCAPGGPTSLTDTQYF TGCTGTGCTCCAGGGGGACCGACAAGCTTGACAGATACGCAGTATTTT
TRBJ2-7 . 12 TRBV28 . CASSSTRNEQYF TGTGCCAGCAGTTCAACTAGAAACGAGCAGTACTTC
TRBJ1-1 . 16 TRBV7-2 few CASSLRAVGWVSEAFF TGTGCCAGCAGCTTAAGGGCAGTCGGGTGGGTGAGTGAAGCTTTCTTT
TRBJ2-1 . 16 TRBV4-1 many CASSPLGAASYNEQFF TGCGCCAGCAGCCCCCTGGGGGCGGCCTCCTACAATGAGCAGTTCTTC
TRBJ2-1 TRBD2 16 TRBV4-3 many CASSQFPLAGLNEQFF TGCGCCAGCAGCCAGTTCCCGTTAGCGGGACTCAATGAGCAGTTCTTC
TRBJ2-7 . 15 TRBV10-3 many CAIREPGKEADEQYF TGTGCCATCAGGGAACCGGGAAAAGAAGCCGACGAGCAGTACTTC
TRBJ2-1 . 14 TRBV4-3 many CASSQQGSYNEQFF TGCGCCAGCAGCCAACAAGGGTCTTACAATGAGCAGTTCTTC
TRBJ2-1 TRBD2 12 TRBV29-1 many CSVGGGDHEQFF TGCAGCGTTGGGGGGGGGGACCATGAGCAGTTCTTC
TRBJ1-2 . 17 TRBV7-9 . CASSLVAPQGLNYGYTF TGTGCCAGCAGCTTAGTAGCCCCCCAGGGCCTTAACTATGGCTACACCTTC
TRBJ2-7 . 13 TRBV4-2 . CASSQEGAYEQYF TGTGCCAGCAGCCAAGAAGGAGCCTACGAGCAGTACTTC
TRBJ2-5 . 14 TRBV15 . CATSSSGVWETQYF TGTGCCACCAGCAGTTCGGGAGTCTGGGAGACCCAGTACTTC
TRBJ2-7 . 15 TRBV9 many CASSSSPYRAFEQYF TGTGCCAGCAGCTCTAGCCCGTACAGGGCTTTCGAGCAGTACTTC
TRBJ2-7 . 12 TRBV20-1 . CSARANSYEQYF TGCAGTGCTAGAGCCAACTCCTACGAGCAGTACTTC
TRBJ2-3 TRBD1 15 TRBV5-1 . CASSSGTGGGDTQYF TGCGCCAGCAGCTCGGGGACAGGGGGCGGAGATACGCAGTATTTT
TRBJ2-1 . 14 TRBV5-1 few CASSLAPALSEQFF TGCGCCAGCAGCTTGGCCCCCGCCCTCTCCGAGCAGTTCTTC
TRBJ2-7 TRBD2 16 TRBV5-1 many CASSLVLTGGAYEQYF TGCGCCAGCAGCTTGGTTCTCACGGGGGGTGCCTACGAGCAGTACTTC
TRBJ2-7 . 15 TRBV10-3 few CAISNAMSLQYEQYF TGTGCCATCAGTAACGCAATGAGCCTCCAATACGAGCAGTACTTC
TRBJ2-7 TRBD2 17 TRBV4-2 . CASSQDPPGLASYEQYF TGTGCCAGCAGCCAAGACCCCCCGGGACTAGCTAGCTACGAGCAGTACTTC
TRBJ2-1 . 13 TRBV20-1 many CSARRRVVSEQFF TGCAGTGCTAGACGGAGGGTCGTTTCTGAGCAGTTCTTC
TRBJ2-3 TRBD1 14 TRBV20-1 many CSASRGRLADTQYF TGCAGTGCTAGCAGGGGGCGGTTGGCAGATACGCAGTATTTT
TRBJ2-5 . 14 TRBV20-1 many CSARWTTSQETQYF TGCAGTGCTAGGTGGACTACTTCTCAAGAGACCCAGTACTTC
TRBJ2-7 TRBD2 12 TRBV3-1 many CAAAGGPYEQYF TGTGCGGCAGCGGGAGGGCCGTACGAGCAGTACTTC
TRBJ1-1 . 15 TRBV5-1 few CASSLALGTNTEAFF TGCGCCAGCAGCTTGGCCCTAGGGACGAACACTGAAGCTTTCTTT
TRBJ1-4 . 19 TRBV5-1 once CASSLEGRQIRATNEKLFF TGCGCCAGCAGCTTGGAGGGGCGGCAGATCCGTGCAACTAATGAAAAACTGTTTTTT
TRBJ2-7 TRBD2 16 TRBV4-2 . CASSQGLAGASYEQYF TGTGCCAGCAGCCAAGGACTAGCGGGAGCTTCCTACGAGCAGTACTTC
TRBJ2-4 . 14 TRBV7-2 many CASSSRQLPDIQYF TGTGCCAGCAGCTCTAGACAGTTACCGGACATTCAGTACTTC
TRBJ2-6 . 14 TRBV29-1 many CSVDPGSGANVLTF TGCAGCGTTGACCCCGGTTCTGGGGCCAACGTCCTGACTTTC
TRBJ2-7 . 18 TRBV4-3 few CASSQDRADSGQTYEQYF TGCGCCAGCAGCCAAGATCGGGCCGACTCGGGCCAAACCTACGAGCAGTACTTC
TRBJ1-4 . 14 TRBV9 many CASSVAPTNEKLFF TGTGCCAGCAGCGTAGCCCCAACTAATGAAAAACTGTTTTTT
TRBJ2-7 . 14 TRBV5-1 many CASSEVDYHYEQYF TGCGCCAGCAGCGAGGTGGACTACCACTACGAGCAGTACTTC
TRBJ2-7 . 14 TRBV6-1 . CASSELFASYEQYF TGTGCCAGCAGTGAACTTTTTGCCTCCTACGAGCAGTACTTC
TRBJ2-7 TRBD2 21 TRBV12-3/TRBV12-4 many CASSSNLRPGLAEQTTYEQYF TGTGCCAGCAGTTCCAATCTTCGACCGGGACTAGCGGAACAAACAACCTACGAGCAGTACTTC
TRBJ2-7 . 16 TRBV7-8 many CASSLETEHYSYEQYF TGTGCCAGCAGCTTAGAGACGGAACACTATTCCTACGAGCAGTACTTC
TRBJ2-4 . 18 TRBV11-1 many CASSPRLIRGTGKNIQYF TGTGCCAGCAGCCCCCGTCTCATACGCGGGACGGGAAAAAACATTCAGTACTTC
TRBJ1-2 TRBD1 15 TRBV28 many CASSLRDRLIYGYTF TGTGCCAGCAGTCTACGGGACAGGCTTATCTATGGCTACACCTTC
TRBJ2-1 TRBD1 21 TRBV7-2 many CASSFLPTGGGSAGAYNEQFF TGTGCCAGCAGCTTCCTACCGACAGGGGGCGGATCCGCTGGCGCCTACAATGAGCAGTTCTTC